This TCR beta chain is from a study of cytomegalovirus exposure and HLA in healthy donors. Findings of the study overall: Cytomegalovirus-associated status was assigned to around 160 TCR beta chains. Trimming of TCR beta V- and J-genes showed a link, identified in a later analysis, to a missense DCLRE1C variant.

Per the germline V gene, CDR1 is SGHVS and CDR2 is FNYEAQ. The CDR3 runs to 13 residues. Donors counted as nominally healthy when sampled, yet unrecorded immune exposures were likely. Primers included in the PCR were 60 Vbeta and 13 Jbeta primers. Assay used: immunoSEQ multiplex PCR; TCRdb lists only in-frame clones, some missing. The sample holds some 130,000 clones, under 85% seen once. To note about this clone: Its antigen is still unknown.

The chain couples TRBV7-6 to TRBJ2-5; D is possibly TRBD2 (6 bases). The J call may be in error: the DNA end matches TRBJ2-7 better. The clonotype originates from a male donor in good health and CMV-seropositive. The specimen sequenced was PBMCs. The CDR3 DNA reads TGTGCCAGCAGCATTGGGCGGGGCTACGAGCAGTACTTC. Its protein product is CASSIGRGYEQYF.